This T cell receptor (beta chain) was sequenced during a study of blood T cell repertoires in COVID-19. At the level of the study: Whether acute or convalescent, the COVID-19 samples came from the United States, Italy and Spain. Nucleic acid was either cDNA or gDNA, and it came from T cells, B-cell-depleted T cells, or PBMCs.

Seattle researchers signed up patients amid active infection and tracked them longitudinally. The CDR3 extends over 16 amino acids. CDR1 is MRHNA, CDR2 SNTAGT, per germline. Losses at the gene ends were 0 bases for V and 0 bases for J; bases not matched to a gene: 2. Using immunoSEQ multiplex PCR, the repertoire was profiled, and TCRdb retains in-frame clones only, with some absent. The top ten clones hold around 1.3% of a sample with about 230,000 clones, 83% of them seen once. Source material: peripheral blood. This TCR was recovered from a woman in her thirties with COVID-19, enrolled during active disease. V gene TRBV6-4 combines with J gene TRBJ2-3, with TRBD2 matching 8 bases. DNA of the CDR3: TGTGCCAGCAGTGACTCGGCTAGCGGGAGCACAGATACGCAGTATTTT. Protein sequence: CASSDSASGSTDTQYF.